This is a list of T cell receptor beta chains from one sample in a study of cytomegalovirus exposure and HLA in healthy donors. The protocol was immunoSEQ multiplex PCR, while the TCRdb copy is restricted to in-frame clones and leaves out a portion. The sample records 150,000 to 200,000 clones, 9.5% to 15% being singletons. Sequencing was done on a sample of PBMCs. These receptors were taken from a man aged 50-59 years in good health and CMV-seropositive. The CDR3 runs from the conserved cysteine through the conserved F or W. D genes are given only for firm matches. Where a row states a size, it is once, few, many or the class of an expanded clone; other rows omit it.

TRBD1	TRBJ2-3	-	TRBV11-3	TGTGCCAGCAGCCCCAACGGGGCAGGGGGTACAGATACGCAGTATTTT	CASSPNGAGGTDTQYF
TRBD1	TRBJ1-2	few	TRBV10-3	TGTGCCATCAGTGCAAACAGGGGTATGAACTATGGCTACACCTTC	CAISANRGMNYGYTF
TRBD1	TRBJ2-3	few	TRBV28	TGTGCCAGCGTACAGGGGGCCGGCACAGATACGCAGTATTTT	CASVQGAGTDTQYF
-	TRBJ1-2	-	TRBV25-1	TGTGCCAGCAGTAAAGACAGCCGCTTTAACTATGGCTACACCTTC	CASSKDSRFNYGYTF
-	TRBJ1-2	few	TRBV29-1	TGCAGCGTTGAAAGGGGAAACATATTGAGCGGCTACACCTTC	CSVERGNILSGYTF
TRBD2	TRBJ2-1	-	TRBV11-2	TGTGCCAGCAGCTTAGCCCGGGGGGGACTATACAATGAGCAGTTCTTC	CASSLARGGLYNEQFF
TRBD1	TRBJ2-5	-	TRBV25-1	TGTGCCAGCAGTGAATTTCGACAGGGGCGCGGGTGGGAGACCCAGTACTTC	CASSEFRQGRGWETQYF
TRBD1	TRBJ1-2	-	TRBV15	TGTGCCACCAGCGCCAGACAGGGGGCGCCGGGCTACACCTTC	CATSARQGAPGYTF
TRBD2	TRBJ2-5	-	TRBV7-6	TGTGCCAGCAGCTTCGGGCTACTAGCGGGGGGGTCGGGGCAAGAGACCCAGTACTTC	CASSFGLLAGGSGQETQYF
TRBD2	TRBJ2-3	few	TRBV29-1	TGCAGCACTCAGCGGGGGGCAGATACGCAGTATTTT	CSTQRGADTQYF
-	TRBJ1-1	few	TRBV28	TGTGCCAGCAGTACCCGCGGGGGCCGGGCTTTCTTT	CASSTRGGRAFF
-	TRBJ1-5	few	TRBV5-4	TGTGCCAGCAGCTTCGGGGGGAATTACCAGGGGAATCAGCCCCAGCATTTT	CASSFGGNYQGNQPQHF
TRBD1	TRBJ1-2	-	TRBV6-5	TGTGCCAGCAGCCTCGACAGGGGTGGAGGCTACACCTTC	CASSLDRGGGYTF
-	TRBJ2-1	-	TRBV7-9	TGTGCCAGCAGCTTGATGGACAGCGAAGAGTTCTTC	CASSLMDSEEFF
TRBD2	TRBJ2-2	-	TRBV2	TGTGCCAGCAGGGATAAGAGGCGGGGGGTTACCGGGGAGCTGTTTTTT	CASRDKRRGVTGELFF
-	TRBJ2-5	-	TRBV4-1	TGCGCCAGCAGCCAGGCCAGGGAGACCCAGTACTTC	CASSQARETQYF
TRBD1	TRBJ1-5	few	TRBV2	TGTGCCAGCAGCTTACAGGGGCGGGCTCAGCCCCAGCATTTT	CASSLQGRAQPQHF
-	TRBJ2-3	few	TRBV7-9	TGTGCCAGCAGCTTAGCGGCGGATGATTTCGGAGATACGCAGTATTTT	CASSLAADDFGDTQYF
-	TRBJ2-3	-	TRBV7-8	TGTGCCAGCAGCTCGAGACAGGCGGCAGATACGCAGTATTTT	CASSSRQAADTQYF
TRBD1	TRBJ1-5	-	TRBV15	TGTGCCACCAGCAGGGATGGACAGGGAAATCAGCCCCAGCATTTT	CATSRDGQGNQPQHF
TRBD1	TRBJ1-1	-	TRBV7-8	TGTGCCAGCAGCCAGGGGGAGGTTTCTGAAGCTTTCTTT	CASSQGEVSEAFF
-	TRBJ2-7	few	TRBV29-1	TGCAGCGCTTTAGCAGGGTGGGAGCAGTACTTC	CSALAGWEQYF
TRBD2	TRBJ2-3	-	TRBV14	TGTGCCAGTACCGGGACTAGTAACCCCGCGGGCACAGATACGCAGTATTTT	CASTGTSNPAGTDTQYF
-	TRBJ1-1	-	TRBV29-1	TGCAGCGGACAACTAGGAACTGAAGCTTTCTTT	CSGQLGTEAFF
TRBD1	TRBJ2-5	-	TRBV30	TGTGCCGGCAACCCCGGGACAGGGGGTTTGGAGACCCAGTACTTC	CAGNPGTGGLETQYF
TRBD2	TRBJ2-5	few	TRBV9	TGTGCCAGCAGCATCTCGGGGGGATTTGGGGAGACCCAGTACTTC	CASSISGGFGETQYF
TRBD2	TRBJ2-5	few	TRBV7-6	TGTGCCAGCAGTCTGGTGGGGGGGGACGGGGAGACCCAGTACTTC	CASSLVGGDGETQYF
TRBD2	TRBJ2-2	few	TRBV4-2	TGTGCCAGCAGCCAGCTCCTCCCGGCTAGCGGACCCGGGGAGCTGTTTTTT	CASSQLLPASGPGELFF
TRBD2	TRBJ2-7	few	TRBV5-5	TGTGCCAGCAGGTTAGCGGGGGGGGACTACGAGCAGTACTTC	CASRLAGGDYEQYF
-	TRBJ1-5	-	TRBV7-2	TGTGCCAGCAGCGGTCAGGGGAATCAGCCCCAGCATTTT	CASSGQGNQPQHF
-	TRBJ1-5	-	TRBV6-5	TGTGCCAGCAGCCGAGGGAGCAATCAGCCCCAGCATTTT	CASSRGSNQPQHF
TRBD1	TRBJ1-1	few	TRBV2	TGTGCCAGCAGCCTCCAGGGGGCCTTGAACACTGAAGCTTTCTTT	CASSLQGALNTEAFF
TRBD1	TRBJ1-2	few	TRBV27	TGTGCCAGCAGGGGGACAGGGAACTATGGCTACACCTTC	CASRGTGNYGYTF
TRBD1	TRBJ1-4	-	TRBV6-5	TGTGCCAGCACGACAGGGGCCTCTGAAAAACTGTTTTTT	CASTTGASEKLFF
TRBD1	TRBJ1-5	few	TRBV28	TGTGCCAGCAGTATCCTAACCTCCGGGACAGGGAACAATCAGCCCCAGCATTTT	CASSILTSGTGNNQPQHF
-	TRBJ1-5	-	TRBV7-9	TGTGCCAGCAGCTTAGCGGGGGGGAGGCCCCAGCATTTT	CASSLAGGRPQHF
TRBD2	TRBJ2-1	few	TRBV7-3	TGTGCCAGCAGCCCTTCTAGCGGGGGTTACAATGAGCAGTTCTTC	CASSPSSGGYNEQFF
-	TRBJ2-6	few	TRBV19	TGTGCCAGTAGTCAGGGGGGAACTGGGGCCAACGTCCTGACTTTC	CASSQGGTGANVLTF
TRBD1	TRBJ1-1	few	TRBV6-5	TGTGCCAGCGCAGGGGGCAGGACGACTGAAGCTTTCTTT	CASAGGRTTEAFF
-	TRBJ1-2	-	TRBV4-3	TGCGCCAGCAGCCAAGATCGAAGTGGGGCTGGCTACACCTTC	CASSQDRSGAGYTF
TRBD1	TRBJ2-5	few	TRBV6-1	TGTGCCAGCTCTGGGACAGGGAGTATGAAAGAGACCCAGTACTTC	CASSGTGSMKETQYF
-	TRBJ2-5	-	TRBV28	TGTGCCAGCAGCCCCCTCGCCCAAGAGGCCCAGTACTTC	CASSPLAQEAQYF
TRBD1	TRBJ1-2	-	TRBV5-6	TGTGCCAGCAGCCCGGACAGGAACTATGGCTACACCTTC	CASSPDRNYGYTF
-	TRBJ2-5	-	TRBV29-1	TGCAGCCAGATTACCGGGGGAGGAGAGACCCAGTACTTC	CSQITGGGETQYF
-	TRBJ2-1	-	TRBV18	TGTGCCAGCAGTCAACAGCTCCACAATGAGCAGTTCTTC	CASSQQLHNEQFF
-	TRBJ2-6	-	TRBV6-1	TGTGCCAGCACCGAAAGAGCAGGGGCCAACGTCCTGACTTTC	CASTERAGANVLTF
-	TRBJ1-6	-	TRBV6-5	TGTGCCAGCAGTTTTTTCGATTCACCCCTCCACTTT	CASSFFDSPLHF